The rows below give T cell receptor beta chains drawn from one sample of a study of human T cells and chemical hapten exposure. TCRdb passed the RACE reads through MiXCR, listing each CDR3 protein once. Here the sample spans over 55,000 distinct CDR3 sequences, around 10% being singletons. The sample consisted of whole blood, taken in connection with sensitization to the hapten diphenylcyclopropenone (DPC). Every receptor here comes from a woman between 45 and 60 years old with alopecia areata. Some clones in this sample may be carry-over from other donors' samples. Both conserved end residues are trimmed from each CDR3. The order of the fields is CDR3 length, V gene, J gene, CDR3 protein.

13	TRBV20-1	TRBJ2-1	SARLAGGYLGEQF
14	TRBV6-1	TRBJ2-7	ASSEAPGGMTYEQY
12	TRBV7-9	TRBJ2-1	ASSRSGGVNEQF
13	TRBV16	TRBJ2-2	ASSLGQGNTGELF
11	TRBV6-2/TRBV6-3	TRBJ1-5	ASNDPSAQPQH
12	TRBV27	TRBJ1-1	ASSSTNRNTEAF
11	TRBV7-2	TRBJ1-6	ASSSRTYSPLH
14	TRBV5-1	TRBJ2-3	ASSLERAGDTDTQY
13	TRBV5-4	TRBJ1-1	ASSSGTGANTEAF
14	TRBV7-9	TRBJ2-3	ASSPGIAGASDTQY
10	TRBV30	TRBJ2-2	AWSRGTGELF
12	TRBV6-5	TRBJ2-4	ASTPSGREHIQY
13	TRBV5-1	TRBJ2-3	ASSPGQLSTDTQY
14	TRBV7-2	TRBJ1-3	ASSPRRAFSGNTIY